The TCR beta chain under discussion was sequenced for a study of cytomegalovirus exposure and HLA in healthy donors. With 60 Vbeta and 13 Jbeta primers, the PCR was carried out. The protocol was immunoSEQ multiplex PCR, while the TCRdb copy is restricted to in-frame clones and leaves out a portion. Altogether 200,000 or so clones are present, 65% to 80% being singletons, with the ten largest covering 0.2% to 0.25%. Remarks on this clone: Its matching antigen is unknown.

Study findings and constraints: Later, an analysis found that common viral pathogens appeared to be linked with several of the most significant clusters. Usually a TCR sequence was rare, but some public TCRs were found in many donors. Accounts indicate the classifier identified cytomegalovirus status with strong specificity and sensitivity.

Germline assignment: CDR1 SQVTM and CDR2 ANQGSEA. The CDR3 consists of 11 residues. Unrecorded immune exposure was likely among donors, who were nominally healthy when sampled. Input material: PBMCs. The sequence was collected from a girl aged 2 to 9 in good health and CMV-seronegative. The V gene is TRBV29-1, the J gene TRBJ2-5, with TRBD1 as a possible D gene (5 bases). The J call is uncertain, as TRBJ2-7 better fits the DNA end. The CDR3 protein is CSAGSSYEQYF. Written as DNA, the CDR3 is TGCAGCGCAGGGTCTTCCTACGAGCAGTACTTC.